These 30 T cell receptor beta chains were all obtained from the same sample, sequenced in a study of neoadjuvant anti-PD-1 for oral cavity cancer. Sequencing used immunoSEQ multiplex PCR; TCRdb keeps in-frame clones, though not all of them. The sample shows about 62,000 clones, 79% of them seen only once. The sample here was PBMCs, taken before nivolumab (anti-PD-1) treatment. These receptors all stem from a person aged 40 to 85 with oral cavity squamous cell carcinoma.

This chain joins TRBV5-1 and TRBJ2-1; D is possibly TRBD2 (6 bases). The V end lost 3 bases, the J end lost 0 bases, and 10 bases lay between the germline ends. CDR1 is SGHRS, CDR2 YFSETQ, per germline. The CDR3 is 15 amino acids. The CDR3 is CASSWDFSSYNEQFF. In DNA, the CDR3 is TGCGCCAGCAGCTGGGACTTCAGCTCCTACAATGAGCAGTTCTTC.

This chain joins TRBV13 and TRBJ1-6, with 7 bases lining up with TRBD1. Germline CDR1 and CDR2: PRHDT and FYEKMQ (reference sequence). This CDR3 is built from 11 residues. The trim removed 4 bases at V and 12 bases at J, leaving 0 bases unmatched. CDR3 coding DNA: TGTGCCAGCAGCTCAGGGGGACCCCTCCACTTT. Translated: CASSSGGPLHF. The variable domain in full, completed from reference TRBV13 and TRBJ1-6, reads AAGVIQSPRHLIKEKRETATLKCYPIPRHDTVYWYQQGPGQDPQFLISFYEKMQSDKGSIPDRFSAQQFSDYHSELNMSSLELGDSALYFCASSSGGPLHFGNGTRLTVT.

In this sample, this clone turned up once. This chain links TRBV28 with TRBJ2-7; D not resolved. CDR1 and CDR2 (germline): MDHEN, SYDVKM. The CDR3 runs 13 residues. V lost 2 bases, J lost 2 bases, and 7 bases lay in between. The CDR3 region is CASSLNGPYEQYF. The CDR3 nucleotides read TGTGCCAGCAGTTTAAACGGTCCCTACGAGCAGTACTTC.

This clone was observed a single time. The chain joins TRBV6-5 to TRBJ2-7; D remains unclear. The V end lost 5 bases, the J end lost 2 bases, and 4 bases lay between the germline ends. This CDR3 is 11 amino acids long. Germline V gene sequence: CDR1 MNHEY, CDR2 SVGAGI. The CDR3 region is CASSGAYEQYF. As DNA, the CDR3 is TGTGCCAGCAGTGGGGCCTACGAGCAGTACTTC.

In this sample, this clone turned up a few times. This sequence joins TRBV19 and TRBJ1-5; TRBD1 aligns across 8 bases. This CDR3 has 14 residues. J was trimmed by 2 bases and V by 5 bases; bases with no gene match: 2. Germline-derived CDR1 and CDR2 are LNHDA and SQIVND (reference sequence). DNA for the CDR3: TGTGCCAGTAGTCCACAGGGGGGCAATCAGCCCCAGCATTTT. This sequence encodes CASSPQGGNQPQHF.

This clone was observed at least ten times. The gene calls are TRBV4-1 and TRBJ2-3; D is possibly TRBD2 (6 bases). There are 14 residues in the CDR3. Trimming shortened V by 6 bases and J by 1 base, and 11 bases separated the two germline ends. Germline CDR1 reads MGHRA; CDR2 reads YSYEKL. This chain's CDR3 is CASSLSGGTDTQYF. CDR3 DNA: TGCGCCAGCAGTCTGTCGGGGGGCACAGATACGCAGTATTTT.

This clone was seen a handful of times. CDR3 bases: TGTGCCAGTAGAAGGGGACAGCCTAACAATCAGCCCCAGCATTTT. Protein sequence: CASRRGQPNNQPQHF. The chain recombines TRBV19 with TRBJ1-5; TRBD1 matches 7 bases. Germline-derived CDR1 and CDR2 are LNHDA and SQIVND (reference sequence). V shed 6 bases, J shed 3 bases, and the junction held 8 bases outside the gene matches. CDR3 size: 15 residues.

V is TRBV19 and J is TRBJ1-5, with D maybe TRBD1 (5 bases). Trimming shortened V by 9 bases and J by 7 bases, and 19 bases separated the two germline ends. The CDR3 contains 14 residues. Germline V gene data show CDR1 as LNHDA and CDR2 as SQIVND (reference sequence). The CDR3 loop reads CASATDGNRQPQHF. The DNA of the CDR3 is TGTGCCAGCGCTACCGACGGAAACAGGCAGCCCCAGCATTTT. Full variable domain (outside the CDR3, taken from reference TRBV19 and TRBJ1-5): DGGITQSPKYLFRKEGQNVTLSCEQNLNHDAMYWYRQDPGQGLRLIYYSQIVNDFQKGDIAEGYSVSREKKESFPLTVTSAQKNPTAFYLCASATDGNRQPQHFGDGTRLSIL.

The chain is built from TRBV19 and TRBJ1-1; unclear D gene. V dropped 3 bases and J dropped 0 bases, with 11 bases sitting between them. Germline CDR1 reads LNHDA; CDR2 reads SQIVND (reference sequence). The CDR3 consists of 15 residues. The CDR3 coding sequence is TGTGCCAGTAGTATCCCGGGGTACATGAACACTGAAGCTTTCTTT. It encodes CASSIPGYMNTEAFF.

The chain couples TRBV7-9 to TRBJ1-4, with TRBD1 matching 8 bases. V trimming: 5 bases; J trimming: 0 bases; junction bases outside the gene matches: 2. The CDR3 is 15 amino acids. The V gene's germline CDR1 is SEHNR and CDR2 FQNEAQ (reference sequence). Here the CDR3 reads CASSDRGPTNEKLFF. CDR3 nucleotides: TGTGCCAGCAGCGACAGGGGCCCAACTAATGAAAAACTGTTTTTT.

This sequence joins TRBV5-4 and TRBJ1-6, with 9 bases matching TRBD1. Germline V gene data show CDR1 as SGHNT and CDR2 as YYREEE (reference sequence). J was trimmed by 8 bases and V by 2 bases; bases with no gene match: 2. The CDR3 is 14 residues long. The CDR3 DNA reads TGTGCCAGCAGCTTACAGGGGGCTTATTCACCCCTCCACTTT. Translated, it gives CASSLQGAYSPLHF.

CDR3 region: CASSRMLIRSWWLRTEAFF. As DNA, the CDR3 is TGTGCCAGCAGCCGGATGCTGATTAGGAGTTGGTGGCTGAGAACTGAAGCTTTCTTT. The chain combines TRBV5-6 with TRBJ1-1; D remains ambiguous. Trimming took off 4 bases at V and 5 bases at J, with 30 bases between the two ends. Germline CDR1 is SGHDT and CDR2 is YYEEEE. CDR3 length: 19 amino acids. Looking up the rest from reference TRBV5-6 and TRBJ1-1 gives the full variable domain: DAGVTQSPTHLIKTRGQQVTLRCSPKSGHDTVSWYQQALGQGPQFIFQYYEEEERQRGNFPDRFSGHQFPNYSSELNVNALLLGDSALYLCASSRMLIRSWWLRTEAFFGQGTRLTVV.

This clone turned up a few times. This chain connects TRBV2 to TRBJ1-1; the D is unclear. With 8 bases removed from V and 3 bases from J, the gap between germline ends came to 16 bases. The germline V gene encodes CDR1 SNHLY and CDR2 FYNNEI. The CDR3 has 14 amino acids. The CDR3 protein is CASPRGGWDTEAFF. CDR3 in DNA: TGTGCCAGCCCTCGGGGAGGGTGGGACACTGAAGCTTTCTTT.

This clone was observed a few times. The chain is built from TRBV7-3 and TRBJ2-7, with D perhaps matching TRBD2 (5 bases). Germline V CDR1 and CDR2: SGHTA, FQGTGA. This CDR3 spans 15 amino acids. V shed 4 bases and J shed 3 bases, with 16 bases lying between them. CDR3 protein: CASSSGSGPNYEQYF. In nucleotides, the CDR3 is TGTGCCAGCAGCTCGGGGTCCGGGCCAAACTACGAGCAGTACTTC.

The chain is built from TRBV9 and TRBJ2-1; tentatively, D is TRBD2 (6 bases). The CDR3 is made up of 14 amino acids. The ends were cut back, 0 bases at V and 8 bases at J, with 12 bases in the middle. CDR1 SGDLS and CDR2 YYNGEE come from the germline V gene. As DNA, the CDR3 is TGTGCCAGCAGCGTAGGCGGAGGGACCGATGAGCAGTTCTTC. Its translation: CASSVGGGTDEQFF.

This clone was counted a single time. CDR3: CASGEDRGNSPLHF. The CDR3 nucleotides are TGCGCCAGCGGCGAGGATAGGGGCAATTCACCCCTCCACTTT. This rearrangement joins TRBV10-2 to TRBJ1-6; the D gene is possibly TRBD1 (5 bases). Trimming cost V 8 bases and J 7 bases, with 15 bases left between them. CDR3 length: 14 amino acids. Germline V gives CDR1 WSHSY, CDR2 SAAADI.

This CDR3 reads CASSMTSGGHNEQFF. The CDR3 bases are TGTGCCAGCAGCATGACTAGCGGGGGACACAATGAGCAGTTCTTC. This sequence joins TRBV11-2 and TRBJ2-1, with TRBD2 matching 12 bases. V lost 5 bases, J lost 5 bases, and 4 bases stayed unmatched. Germline lookup yields CDR1 SGHAT and CDR2 FQNNGV. This CDR3 has 15 residues.

The CDR3 loop is CASSAGPSGRSYEQYF. DNA of the CDR3: TGTGCCAGCAGCGCCGGGCCTAGCGGGAGGTCTTACGAGCAGTACTTC. The V gene is TRBV9, the J gene TRBJ2-7; 11 bases are a match to TRBD2. Looked up from germline, CDR1 is SGDLS and CDR2 is YYNGEE. Trimming took 3 bases from V and 4 from J; bases not matched to a gene: 9. The CDR3 sequence is 16 residues long.

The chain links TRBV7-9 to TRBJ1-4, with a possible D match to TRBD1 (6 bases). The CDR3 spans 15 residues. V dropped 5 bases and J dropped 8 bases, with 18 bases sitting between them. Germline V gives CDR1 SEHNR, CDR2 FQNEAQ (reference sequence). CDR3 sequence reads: CASSLRTGTGEKLFF. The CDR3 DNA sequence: TGTGCCAGCAGCCTTAGAACAGGGACCGGGGAAAAACTGTTTTTT.

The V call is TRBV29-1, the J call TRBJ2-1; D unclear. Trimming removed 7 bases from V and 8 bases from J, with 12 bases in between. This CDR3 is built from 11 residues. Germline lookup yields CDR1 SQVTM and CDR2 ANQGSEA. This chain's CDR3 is CSARKLDEQFF. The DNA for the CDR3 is TGCAGCGCTCGTAAGTTGGATGAGCAGTTCTTC.

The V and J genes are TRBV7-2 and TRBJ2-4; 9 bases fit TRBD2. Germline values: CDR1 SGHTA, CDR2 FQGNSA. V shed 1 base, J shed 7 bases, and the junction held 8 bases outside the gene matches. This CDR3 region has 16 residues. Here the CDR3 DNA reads TGTGCCAGCAGCTTAGGTAGTAGCGGGGGCTCTAACATTCAGTACTTC. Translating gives CASSLGSSGGSNIQYF.

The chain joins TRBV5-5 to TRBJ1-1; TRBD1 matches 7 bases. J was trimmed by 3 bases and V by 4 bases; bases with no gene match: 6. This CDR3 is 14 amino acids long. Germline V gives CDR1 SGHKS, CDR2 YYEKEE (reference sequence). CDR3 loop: CASSVGQLDTEAFF. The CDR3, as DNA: TGTGCCAGCAGCGTGGGACAGCTCGACACTGAAGCTTTCTTT.

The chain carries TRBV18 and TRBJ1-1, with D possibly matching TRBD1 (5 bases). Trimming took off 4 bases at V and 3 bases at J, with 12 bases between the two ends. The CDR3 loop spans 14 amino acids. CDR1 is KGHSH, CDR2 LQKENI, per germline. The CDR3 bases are TGTGCCAGCTCACGGACGCAGGGCGACACTGAAGCTTTCTTT. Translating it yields CASSRTQGDTEAFF.

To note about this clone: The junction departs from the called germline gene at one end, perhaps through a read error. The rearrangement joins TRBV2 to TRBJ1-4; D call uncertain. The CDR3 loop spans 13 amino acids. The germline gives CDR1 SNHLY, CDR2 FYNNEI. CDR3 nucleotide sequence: TGTGCCAGCAGCTCAGCCGCGAGGGAAAGACTGTTTTTT. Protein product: CASSSAARERLFF. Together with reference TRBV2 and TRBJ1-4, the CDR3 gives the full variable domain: EPEVTQTPSHQVTQMGQEVILRCVPISNHLYFYWYRQILGQKVEFLVSFYNNEISEKSEIFDDQFSVERPDGSNFTLKIRSTKLEDSAMYFCASSSAARERLFFGSGTQLSVL.

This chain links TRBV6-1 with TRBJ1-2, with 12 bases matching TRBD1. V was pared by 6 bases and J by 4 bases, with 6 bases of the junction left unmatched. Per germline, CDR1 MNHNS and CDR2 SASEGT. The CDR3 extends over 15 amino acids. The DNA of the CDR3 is TGTGCCAGCAGGGGACAGGGGGCCTCCTCCTATGGCTACACCTTC. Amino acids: CASRGQGASSYGYTF.

The CDR3 nucleotides are TGTGCCAGCAGCTTTTATGGACGTATGAACACTGAAGCTTTCTTT. This sequence encodes CASSFYGRMNTEAFF. The V gene is TRBV5-6, the J gene TRBJ1-1; D remains unclear. The CDR3 extends over 15 amino acids. Germline assignment: CDR1 SGHDT and CDR2 YYEEEE. V lost 2 bases and J lost 0, with 11 bases in between.

The CDR3 DNA reads as TGTGCCAGTACAGGGGGCCCGGTGAGGGAGCAGTACTTC. As protein: CASTGGPVREQYF. V gene TRBV19 combines with J gene TRBJ2-7; TRBD1 matches at 8 bases. CDR1 is LNHDA and CDR2 is SQIVND in the germline V gene (reference sequence). Trimming took 7 bases from V and 7 from J; bases not matched to a gene: 9. The CDR3 is made up of 13 amino acids.

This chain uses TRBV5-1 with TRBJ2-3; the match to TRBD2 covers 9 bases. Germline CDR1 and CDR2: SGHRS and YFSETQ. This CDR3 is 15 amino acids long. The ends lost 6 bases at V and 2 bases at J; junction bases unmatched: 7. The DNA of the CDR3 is TGCGCCAGCACCATAGCGGGGGCATTCACAGATACGCAGTATTTT. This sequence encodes CASTIAGAFTDTQYF.

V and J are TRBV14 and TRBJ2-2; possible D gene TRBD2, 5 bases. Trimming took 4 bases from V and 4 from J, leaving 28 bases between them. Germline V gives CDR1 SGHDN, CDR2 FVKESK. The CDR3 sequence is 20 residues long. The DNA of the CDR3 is TGTGCCAGCAGCCGCCCGATTGGTGAAGGAGGTGCGAGGAGCACCGGGGAGCTGTTTTTT. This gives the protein CASSRPIGEGGARSTGELFF.

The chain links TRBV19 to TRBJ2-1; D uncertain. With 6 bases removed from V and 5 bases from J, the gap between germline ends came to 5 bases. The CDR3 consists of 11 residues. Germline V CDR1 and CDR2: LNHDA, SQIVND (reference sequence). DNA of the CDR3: TGTGCCAGTAGGACGGACAATGAGCAGTTCTTC. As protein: CASRTDNEQFF.